Listed below are T cell receptor beta chains from one sample, sequenced in a study of cytomegalovirus exposure and HLA in healthy donors. Generated by immunoSEQ multiplex PCR, the TCRdb table keeps only in-frame clones and is missing some. Of 110,000 or so clones listed, 70% to 80% were seen once; the top ten hold 4.5% to 5%. Sequenced input: PBMCs. These receptors all come from a man between 50 and 59 years old in good health and CMV-seropositive. Both conserved end residues are part of each CDR3. Each record gives: V gene, J gene, CDR3 protein.

>TRBV4-1|TRBJ2-1
CASSQADKGTSRRYNEQFF
>TRBV19|TRBJ1-6
CASTRDSYGGYNSPLHF
>TRBV29-1|TRBJ2-1
CSVPRRGGLNEQFF
>TRBV2|TRBJ1-1
CASRGIQGTEAFF
>TRBV7-6|TRBJ1-6
CASSSGTGGPPLHF
>TRBV30|TRBJ2-1
CAWSPGGSEQFF
>TRBV20-1|TRBJ1-1
CSARRTEAFF
>TRBV7-6|TRBJ2-2
CASSLVEGHTGELFF
>TRBV2|TRBJ2-7
CASKTDRDRLYEQYF
>TRBV7-6|TRBJ1-2
CASSSQAGEGGYTF
>TRBV28|TRBJ2-5
CASSYRETQYF
>TRBV5-3|TRBJ1-5
CARSHRAGGRQAGQPQHF
>TRBV7-9|TRBJ2-3
CASSYGNLTTDTQYF
>TRBV10-3|TRBJ2-3
CAISTGGSRDTQYF
>TRBV6-5|TRBJ1-1
CASSYTDRGLNTEAFF
>TRBV5-4|TRBJ2-7
CASSLAGGRAYEQYF
>TRBV5-1|TRBJ2-5
CASSLVAGPQETQYF
>TRBV28|TRBJ1-3
CASSPPGRGVNTIYF
>TRBV7-9|TRBJ2-3
CASSLVAGGDTQYF
>TRBV2|TRBJ2-2
CASSVRDIVNTGELFF
>TRBV4-3|TRBJ1-2
CASSLRGQGVGYTF
>TRBV18|TRBJ2-7
CASSPFGGSSYEQYF
>TRBV7-2|TRBJ1-2
CASSSQGYGNYGYTF
>TRBV6-1|TRBJ1-2
CASSAFGYGYTF
>TRBV15|TRBJ2-7
CATSRHSMSSYEQYF
>TRBV30|TRBJ2-7
CACREGAFEQYF
>TRBV6-5|TRBJ2-7
CAAQDSTRSYEQYF
>TRBV7-8|TRBJ2-7
CASSRTSGVYEQYF